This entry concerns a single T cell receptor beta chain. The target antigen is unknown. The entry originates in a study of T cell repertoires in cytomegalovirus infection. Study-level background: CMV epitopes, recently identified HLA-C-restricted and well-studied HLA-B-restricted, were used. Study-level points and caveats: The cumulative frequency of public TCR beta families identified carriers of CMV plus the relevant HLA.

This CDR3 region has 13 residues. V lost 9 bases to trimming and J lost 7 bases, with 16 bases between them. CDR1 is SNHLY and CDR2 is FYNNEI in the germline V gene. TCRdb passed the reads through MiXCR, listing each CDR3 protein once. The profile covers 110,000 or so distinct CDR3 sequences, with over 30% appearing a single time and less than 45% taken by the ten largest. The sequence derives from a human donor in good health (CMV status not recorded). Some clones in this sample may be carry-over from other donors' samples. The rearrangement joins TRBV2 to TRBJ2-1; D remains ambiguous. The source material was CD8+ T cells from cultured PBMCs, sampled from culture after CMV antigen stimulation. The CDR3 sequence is CASLVQPANEQFF. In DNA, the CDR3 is TGTGCCAGTTTGGTGCAGCCGGCGAATGAGCAGTTCTTC.